Detailed here is one T cell receptor (beta chain). Its antigen is unknown. These data come from a study of OX40 agonist ivuxolimab in advanced cancers. Study-level background: Patients received ivuxolimab, an agonistic anti-OX40 (CD134) antibody. Partial responses were achieved by three patients: one hepatocellular carcinoma, two cutaneous melanoma. Study-wide results and limits: The study observed clonal expansion of CD4+ and CD8+ blood T cells by week 6 at 0.1 to 3.0 mg/kg.

This CDR3 is 12 amino acids long. The germline CDR1 and CDR2 sequences are MGHRA and YSYEKL. Trimming shortened V by 3 bases and J by 6 bases, and 7 bases separated the two germline ends. Sequencing was performed with immunoSEQ multiplex PCR; in TCRdb, only in-frame clones are kept and a portion is missing. Of 25,000 to 30,000 clones detected, around four fifths appear once; the ten largest clones hold roughly 29%. The sample was CD4+ or CD8+ T cells sorted from blood, taken in a trial of the OX40 agonist ivuxolimab. V gene TRBV4-1 combines with J gene TRBJ2-3, with D unresolved. This clonotype originated in an adult with an advanced solid tumor such as melanoma, head and neck, liver or kidney cancer. The CDR3 is CASSHDGDTQYF. In DNA form, the CDR3 reads TGCGCCAGCAGCCATGACGGGGATACGCAGTATTTT.